This TCR beta chain is from a study of regulatory T cells in long-lasting Graves disease. Study at large: Graves' patients diagnosed newly had used antithyroid drugs under 3 months. Study-wide points: Persistent Graves' patients showed a TCR diversity that was lower than that of newly diagnosed ones.

As for this clonotype: No antigen is known for it.

V lost 0 bases, J lost 6 bases, and 17 bases lay in between. The CDR3 is made up of 17 amino acids. Germline CDR1 is MGHRA and CDR2 is YSYEKL. Investigators prepared the TCR beta libraries by applying iRepertoire HTBI primers and Arm-PCR of CDR3 regions. TCRdb reprocessed the multiplex PCR reads with MiXCR, giving one entry per CDR3 protein. The table lists fewer than 550,000 distinct CDR3 sequences, about a sixth of them singletons. The sample's time point: newly diagnosed GD, antithyroid drugs for less than 3 months. Extracted PBMC RNA gave rise to the TCR library. This sample also belongs to another study, concerning T cells in Graves' hyperthyroidism and ophthalmopathy. From that report: First-round RT-PCR of the TCR CDR3 relied on the HTBI primer set. A 13 V-J signature model discriminated ophthalmopathy versus stable hyperthyroidism.

Sequenced here: peripheral blood mononuclear cells (PBMCs), sampled at new diagnosis, from a patient treated with antithyroid drugs. The chain couples TRBV4-1 to TRBJ2-2; D may be TRBD2 (6 bases). The TCR was taken from a woman aged 18-29 years with Graves disease. The CDR3 bases are TGCGCCAGCAGCCAAGATAGTGCGACTAGAGGGGCCGGGGAGCTGTTTTTT. Residues: CASSQDSATRGAGELFF.